The sample holds a few counts of the clone carrying this T cell receptor (beta chain). Its target is not known. This CDR3 has 15 residues. Looked up from germline, CDR1 is LGHDT and CDR2 is YNNKEL (reference sequence). This specimen comes from a study of blood T cells in healthy people across ages. Findings of the study overall: PBMCs were not sorted, which prevented a conclusive comparison of naive versus antigen-experienced cells. Diversity was estimated from one million T cells, and these estimates were considered underestimates.

Per individual sample, total RNA of at least 5 micrograms was extracted. Primed by a sample-barcoded 5' primer and a J-beta primer mix, a second PCR proceeded for about 7 to 12 cycles. Template switching added a 12-random-nucleotide identifier to every cDNA molecule. TCRdb re-analysed the 5' RACE reads in MiXCR, keeping a single row per CDR3 protein. The sample lists approximately 780,000 distinct CDR3 sequences; approximately 24% were seen once. These same data were also listed under a study on T cells of mothers and their children.

The rearrangement joins TRBV3-1 to TRBJ2-1; D possibly corresponds to TRBD1 (6 bases). The J call may not be correct, given that the DNA end is closer to TRBJ2-7. Sequenced: blood. The receptor was isolated from a boy aged 5-17 years in good health. CDR3: CASSGTGTLSYEQYF. The CDR3 DNA reads TGTGCCAGCAGCGGAACCGGGACATTGAGCTACGAGCAGTACTTC.